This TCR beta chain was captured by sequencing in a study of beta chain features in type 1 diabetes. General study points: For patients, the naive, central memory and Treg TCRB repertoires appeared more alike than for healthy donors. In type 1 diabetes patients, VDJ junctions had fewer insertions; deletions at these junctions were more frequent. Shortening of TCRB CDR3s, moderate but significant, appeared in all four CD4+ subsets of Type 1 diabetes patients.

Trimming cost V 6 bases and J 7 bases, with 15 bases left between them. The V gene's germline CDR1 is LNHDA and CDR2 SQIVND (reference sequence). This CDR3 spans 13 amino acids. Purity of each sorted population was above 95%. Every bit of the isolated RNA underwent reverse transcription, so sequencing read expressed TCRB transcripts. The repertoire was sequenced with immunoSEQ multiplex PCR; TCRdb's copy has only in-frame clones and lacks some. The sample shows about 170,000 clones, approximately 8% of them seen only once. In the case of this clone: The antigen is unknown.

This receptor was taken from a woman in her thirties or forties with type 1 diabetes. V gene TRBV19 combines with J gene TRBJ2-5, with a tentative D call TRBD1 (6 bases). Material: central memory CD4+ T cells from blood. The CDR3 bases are TGTGCCAGTAGCGAGGGGCAAGGGGGGACCCAGTACTTC. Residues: CASSEGQGGTQYF.